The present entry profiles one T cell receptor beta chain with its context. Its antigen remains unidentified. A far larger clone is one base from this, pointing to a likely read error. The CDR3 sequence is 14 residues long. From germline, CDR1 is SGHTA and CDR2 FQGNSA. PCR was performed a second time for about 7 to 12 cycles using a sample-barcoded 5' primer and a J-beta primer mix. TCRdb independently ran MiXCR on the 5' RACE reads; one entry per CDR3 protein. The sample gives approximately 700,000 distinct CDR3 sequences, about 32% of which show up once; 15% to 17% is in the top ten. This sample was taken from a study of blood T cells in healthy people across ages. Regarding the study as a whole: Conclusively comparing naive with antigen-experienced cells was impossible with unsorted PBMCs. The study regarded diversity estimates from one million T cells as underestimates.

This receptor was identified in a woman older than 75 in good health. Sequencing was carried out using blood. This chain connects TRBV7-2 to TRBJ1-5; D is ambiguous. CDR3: CASRGDYSSQPQHF. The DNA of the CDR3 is TGTGCCAGCAGAGGAGATTATAGCAGTCAGCCCCAGCATTTT.